This is a list of T cell receptor beta chains from one sample in a study of CD8 T cells in ankylosing spondylitis. TCRdb redid the calling of the 5' RACE reads with MiXCR, one entry per CDR3 protein. The sample holds some 54,000 distinct CDR3 sequences; around 7.4% are singletons and the top ten take roughly 8%. Specimen: blood, either unsorted or a sorted T cell fraction (not recorded which). Source of these receptors: a female donor with ankylosing spondylitis or in good health (not recorded which). CDR3s leave out the opening cysteine and the closing phenylalanine or tryptophan.

J gene: TRBJ2-2
V gene: TRBV29-1
CDR3 protein: SVTGKEVAGELF

J gene: TRBJ1-5
V gene: TRBV28
CDR3 protein: ASNPTGEQPQH

J gene: TRBJ2-7
V gene: TRBV19
CDR3 protein: ASSIYSGVYEQY

J gene: TRBJ2-5
V gene: TRBV3-1
CDR3 protein: ASSQFGGGETQY

J gene: TRBJ1-5
V gene: TRBV19
CDR3 protein: ASSIVTGMQPQH

J gene: TRBJ1-4
V gene: TRBV7-8
CDR3 protein: ASSLAGGDGEKLF

J gene: TRBJ1-2
V gene: TRBV20-1
CDR3 protein: SARARLRSDGYT

J gene: TRBJ2-3
V gene: TRBV7-6
CDR3 protein: ASSSYTSGGFTDTQY

J gene: TRBJ1-1
V gene: TRBV28
CDR3 protein: ASSLDWENTEAF

J gene: TRBJ2-4
V gene: TRBV11-2
CDR3 protein: ASSLRDRGGIGQMNIQY

J gene: TRBJ2-2
V gene: TRBV5-1
CDR3 protein: ASSPEVLNTGELF

J gene: TRBJ1-2
V gene: TRBV12-3/TRBV12-4
CDR3 protein: ASSLSAGGAPSNYGYT

J gene: TRBJ1-1
V gene: TRBV7-3
CDR3 protein: ASSLRWGQGDAF

J gene: TRBJ1-1
V gene: TRBV11-2
CDR3 protein: ASSPYPGINGLNTEAF

J gene: TRBJ1-1
V gene: TRBV5-1
CDR3 protein: ASSWSTGDTEAF

J gene: TRBJ1-2
V gene: TRBV5-1
CDR3 protein: ASIPSPGDYGYT

J gene: TRBJ2-2
V gene: TRBV4-1
CDR3 protein: ASGRTGGNTGELF

J gene: TRBJ2-3
V gene: TRBV7-8
CDR3 protein: ASTPPDSSTDTQY

J gene: TRBJ2-3
V gene: TRBV3-1
CDR3 protein: ASTPTTGAPDTQY

J gene: TRBJ1-3
V gene: TRBV20-1
CDR3 protein: SASAGYLSGNTIY

J gene: TRBJ1-5
V gene: TRBV12-3/TRBV12-4
CDR3 protein: ASSRDSRGQPQH

J gene: TRBJ1-2
V gene: TRBV3-1
CDR3 protein: ASSHPGANYGYT

J gene: TRBJ2-3
V gene: TRBV6-5
CDR3 protein: ASTPLAGGTDTQY

J gene: TRBJ2-5
V gene: TRBV20-1
CDR3 protein: SARPSGPGTQY

J gene: TRBJ1-5
V gene: TRBV18
CDR3 protein: ASSVTGGYNQPQH

J gene: TRBJ2-3
V gene: TRBV7-2
CDR3 protein: ASSLWGQSTDTQY

J gene: TRBJ2-7
V gene: TRBV24-1
CDR3 protein: ATSGGPLSSYEQY

J gene: TRBJ1-1
V gene: TRBV7-9
CDR3 protein: ASSLGTRLADTEAF

J gene: TRBJ2-5
V gene: TRBV12-3/TRBV12-4
CDR3 protein: ASSFPGRVYGTQY

J gene: TRBJ1-1
V gene: TRBV5-1
CDR3 protein: ASSLAITGTEAF

J gene: TRBJ1-5
V gene: TRBV12-3/TRBV12-4
CDR3 protein: ASSFGTDSNQPQH

J gene: TRBJ1-4
V gene: TRBV12-3/TRBV12-4
CDR3 protein: ASSLASGPNEKLF

J gene: TRBJ2-4
V gene: TRBV28
CDR3 protein: ASSLRTGLAKNIQY

J gene: TRBJ1-6
V gene: TRBV5-5
CDR3 protein: ASSSPVWDRGNSPLH

J gene: TRBJ1-6
V gene: TRBV12-3/TRBV12-4
CDR3 protein: ASSLNPGTGHAPRSSPLH

J gene: TRBJ1-6
V gene: TRBV12-3/TRBV12-4
CDR3 protein: ASNLQRASPLH

J gene: TRBJ1-1
V gene: TRBV4-1
CDR3 protein: ASSQLGLNTEAF

J gene: TRBJ1-1
V gene: TRBV12-3/TRBV12-4
CDR3 protein: ASSFVPWDRGDTEAF

J gene: TRBJ2-2
V gene: TRBV5-6
CDR3 protein: ASSNSGGGVTGELF

J gene: TRBJ1-6
V gene: TRBV20-1
CDR3 protein: SASYSHNSPLH

J gene: TRBJ2-3
V gene: TRBV14
CDR3 protein: ASSQDIRGRGEY

J gene: TRBJ1-5
V gene: TRBV9
CDR3 protein: ASSVGSSNQPQH

J gene: TRBJ1-1
V gene: TRBV12-3/TRBV12-4
CDR3 protein: ASTILGTEAF

J gene: TRBJ2-3
V gene: TRBV6-5
CDR3 protein: ASRRMGDTDTQY

J gene: TRBJ2-5
V gene: TRBV12-3/TRBV12-4
CDR3 protein: ASKSQAAETQY

J gene: TRBJ1-2
V gene: TRBV12-3/TRBV12-4
CDR3 protein: ASSRQGGTLDYGYT

J gene: TRBJ2-1
V gene: TRBV6-1
CDR3 protein: ASTPDRFSYNEQF

J gene: TRBJ2-3
V gene: TRBV11-3
CDR3 protein: ASSSGLTDTQY

J gene: TRBJ2-7
V gene: TRBV20-1
CDR3 protein: SAYGLAGDYEQY

J gene: TRBJ2-1
V gene: TRBV20-1
CDR3 protein: SGSSEHEQF

J gene: TRBJ2-5
V gene: TRBV20-1
CDR3 protein: SARAPAWETQY

J gene: TRBJ1-2
V gene: TRBV5-1
CDR3 protein: ASSLGQGAGDYGYT

J gene: TRBJ2-1
V gene: TRBV20-1
CDR3 protein: SARVLRVGRSSYNEQF

J gene: TRBJ1-2
V gene: TRBV12-3/TRBV12-4
CDR3 protein: ASSAENYGYT

J gene: TRBJ1-1
V gene: TRBV10-3
CDR3 protein: AISLNGAEAF

J gene: TRBJ1-2
V gene: TRBV5-1
CDR3 protein: ASSLAPGGNYGYT

J gene: TRBJ2-7
V gene: TRBV4-1
CDR3 protein: ASSQLGREYEQY

J gene: TRBJ2-5
V gene: TRBV2
CDR3 protein: ASRGEETQY

J gene: TRBJ2-7
V gene: TRBV7-2
CDR3 protein: ASSLNGQTEQY

J gene: TRBJ1-2
V gene: TRBV9
CDR3 protein: ASSLGNGGHYGYT